One sample yielded the 4 T cell receptor beta chains listed below, sequenced in a study of blood T cell repertoires in COVID-19. Sequenced by immunoSEQ multiplex PCR; TCRdb stores in-frame clones only, minus some. Altogether hundreds of thousands of clones are present, 90% being singletons, with the ten largest covering around 4.4%. The sample taken for sequencing was PBMCs or T cells enriched from blood (not recorded which). The receptors were gathered from a woman aged 18-29 years with acute COVID-19.

V gene TRBV15 combines with J gene TRBJ1-4; unclear D gene. CDR1 and CDR2 from the germline V gene are LNHNV and YYDKDF (reference sequence). The CDR3 extends over 15 amino acids. V gave up 2 bases and J gave up 6 bases, with 13 bases separating them. The DNA for the CDR3 is TGTGCCACCAGCAGAAGGTACCCTCAGGATGAAAAACTGTTTTTT. As protein: CATSRRYPQDEKLFF.

This chain connects TRBV27 to TRBJ2-3; 7 nucleotides align to TRBD2. The CDR3 covers 17 residues. J gave up 2 bases and V 0 bases, and 8 bases lay outside the gene matches. Germline V CDR1 and CDR2: MNHEY, SMNVEV (reference sequence). DNA for the CDR3: TGTGCCAGCAGTTTATCCGGCGGGAGCGCATTCACAGATACGCAGTATTTT. It encodes CASSLSGGSAFTDTQYF.

This clone was recorded only once. The chain employs TRBV28 and TRBJ2-1; 13 positions match TRBD2. The CDR3 contains 16 residues. The germline gives CDR1 MDHEN, CDR2 SYDVKM. V trimming: 5 bases; J trimming: 1 base; junction bases outside the gene matches: 2. CDR3 sequence (DNA): TGTGCCAGCAGTCAACTAGCGGGAGGGTCCTACAATGAGCAGTTCTTC. The encoded protein is CASSQLAGGSYNEQFF. Full variable domain (outside the CDR3, taken from reference TRBV28 and TRBJ2-1): DVKVTQSSRYLVKRTGEKVFLECVQDMDHENMFWYRQDPGLGLRLIYFSYDVKMKEKGDIPEGYSVSREKKERFSLILESASTNQTSMYLCASSQLAGGSYNEQFFGPGTRLTVL.

The J gene is TRBJ1-2, the V gene TRBV29-1; 7 nucleotides align to TRBD1. CDR1 and CDR2 from the germline V gene are SQVTM and ANQGSEA. The V and J ends lost 5 bases and 2 bases, in that order; junction bases with no gene match: 2. This CDR3 region has 12 residues. The CDR3 DNA sequence: TGCAGCGTTCCGGGACAGAACTATGGCTACACCTTC. It is translated as CSVPGQNYGYTF.